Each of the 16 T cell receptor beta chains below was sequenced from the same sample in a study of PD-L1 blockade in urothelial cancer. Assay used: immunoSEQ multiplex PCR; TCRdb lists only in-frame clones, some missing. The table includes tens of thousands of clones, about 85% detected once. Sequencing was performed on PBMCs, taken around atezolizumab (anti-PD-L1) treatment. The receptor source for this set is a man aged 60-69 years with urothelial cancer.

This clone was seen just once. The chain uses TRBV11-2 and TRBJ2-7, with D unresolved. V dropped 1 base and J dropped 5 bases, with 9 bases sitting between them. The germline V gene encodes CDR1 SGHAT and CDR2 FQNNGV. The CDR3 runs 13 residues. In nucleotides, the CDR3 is TGTGCCAGCAGCTTAGGACTGAACGACGAGCAGTACTTC. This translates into CASSLGLNDEQYF.

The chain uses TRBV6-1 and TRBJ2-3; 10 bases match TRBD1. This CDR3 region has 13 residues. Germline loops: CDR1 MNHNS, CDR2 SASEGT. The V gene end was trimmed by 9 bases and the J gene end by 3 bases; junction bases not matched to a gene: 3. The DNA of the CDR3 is TGTGCCAGTAGGGACAGGGGAACAGATACGCAGTATTTT. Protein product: CASRDRGTDTQYF.

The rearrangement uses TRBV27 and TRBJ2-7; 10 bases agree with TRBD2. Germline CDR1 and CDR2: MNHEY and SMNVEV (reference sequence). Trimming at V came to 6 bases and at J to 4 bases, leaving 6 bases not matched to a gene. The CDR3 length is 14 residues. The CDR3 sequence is CASSQGLALYEQYF. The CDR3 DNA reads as TGTGCCAGCAGCCAGGGACTAGCGCTATACGAGCAGTACTTC.

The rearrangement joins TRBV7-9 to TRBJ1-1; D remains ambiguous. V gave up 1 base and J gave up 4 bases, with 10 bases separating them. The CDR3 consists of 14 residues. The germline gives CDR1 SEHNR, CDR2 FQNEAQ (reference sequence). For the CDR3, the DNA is TGTGCCAGCAGCTTAGGGCGGGGTATCACTGAAGCTTTCTTT. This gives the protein CASSLGRGITEAFF.

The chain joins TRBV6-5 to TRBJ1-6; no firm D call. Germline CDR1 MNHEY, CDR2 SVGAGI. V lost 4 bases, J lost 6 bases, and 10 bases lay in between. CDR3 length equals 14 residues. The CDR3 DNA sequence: TGTGCCAGCAGTTTGAACAGATTTAATTCACCCCTCCACTTT. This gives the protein CASSLNRFNSPLHF.

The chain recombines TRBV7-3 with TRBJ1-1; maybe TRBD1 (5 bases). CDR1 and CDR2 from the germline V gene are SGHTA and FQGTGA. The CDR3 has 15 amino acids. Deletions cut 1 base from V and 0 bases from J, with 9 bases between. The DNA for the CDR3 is TGTGCCAGCAGCTTAATCAGGGTTATGAACACTGAAGCTTTCTTT. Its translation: CASSLIRVMNTEAFF.

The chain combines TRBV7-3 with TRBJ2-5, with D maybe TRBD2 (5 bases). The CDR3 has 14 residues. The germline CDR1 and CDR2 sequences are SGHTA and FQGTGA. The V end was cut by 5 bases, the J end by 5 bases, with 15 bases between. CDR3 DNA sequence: TGTGCCAGCAGCGAAGGACTCCGGAGCGAGACCCAGTACTTC. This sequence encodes CASSEGLRSETQYF.

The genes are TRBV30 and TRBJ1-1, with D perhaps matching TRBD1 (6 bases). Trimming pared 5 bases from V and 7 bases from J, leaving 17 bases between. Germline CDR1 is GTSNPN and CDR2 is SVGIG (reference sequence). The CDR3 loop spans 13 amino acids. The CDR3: CAWRGMGAVEAFF. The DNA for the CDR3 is TGTGCCTGGCGCGGAATGGGGGCGGTTGAAGCTTTCTTT.

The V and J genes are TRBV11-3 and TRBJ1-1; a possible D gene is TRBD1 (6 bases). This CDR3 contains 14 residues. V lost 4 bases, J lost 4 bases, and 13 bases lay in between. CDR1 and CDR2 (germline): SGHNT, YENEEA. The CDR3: CASSSGVRITEAFF. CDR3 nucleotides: TGTGCCAGCAGCTCAGGGGTTAGGATCACTGAAGCTTTCTTT.

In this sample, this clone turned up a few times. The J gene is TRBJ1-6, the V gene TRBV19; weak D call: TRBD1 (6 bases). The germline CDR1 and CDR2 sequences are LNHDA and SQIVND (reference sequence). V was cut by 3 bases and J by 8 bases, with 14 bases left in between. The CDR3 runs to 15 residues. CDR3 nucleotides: TGTGCCAGTAGTATTCGGGGGGGCGCGGATTCACCCCTCCACTTT. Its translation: CASSIRGGADSPLHF.

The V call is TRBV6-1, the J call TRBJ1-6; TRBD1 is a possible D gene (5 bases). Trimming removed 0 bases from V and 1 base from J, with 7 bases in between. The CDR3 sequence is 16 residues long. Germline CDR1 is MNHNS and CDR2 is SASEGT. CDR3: CASSEAGQSYNSPLHF. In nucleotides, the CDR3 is TGTGCCAGCAGTGAAGCGGGGCAGTCCTATAATTCACCCCTCCACTTT.

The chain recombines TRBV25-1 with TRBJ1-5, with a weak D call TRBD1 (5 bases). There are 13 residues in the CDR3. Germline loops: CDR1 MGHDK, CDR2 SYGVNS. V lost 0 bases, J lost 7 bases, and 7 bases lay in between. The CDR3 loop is CASSEYGGQPQHF. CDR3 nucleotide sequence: TGTGCCAGCAGTGAATACGGGGGACAGCCCCAGCATTTT.

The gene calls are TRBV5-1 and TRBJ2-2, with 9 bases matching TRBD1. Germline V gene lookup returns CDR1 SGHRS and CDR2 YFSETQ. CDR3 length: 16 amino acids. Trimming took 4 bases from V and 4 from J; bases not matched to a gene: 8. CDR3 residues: CASSSWTGAPTGELFF. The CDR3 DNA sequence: TGCGCCAGCAGCAGCTGGACAGGGGCCCCCACCGGGGAGCTGTTTTTT. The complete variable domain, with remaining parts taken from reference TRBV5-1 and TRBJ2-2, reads KAGVTQTPRYLIKTRGQQVTLSCSPISGHRSVSWYQQTPGQGLQFLFEYFSETQRNKGNFPGRFSGRQFSNSRSEMNVSTLELGDSALYLCASSSWTGAPTGELFFGEGSRLTVL.

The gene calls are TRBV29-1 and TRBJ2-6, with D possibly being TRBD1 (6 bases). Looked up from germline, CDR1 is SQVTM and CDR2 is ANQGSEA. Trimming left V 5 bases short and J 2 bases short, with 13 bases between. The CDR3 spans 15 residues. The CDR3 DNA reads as TGCAGCGTTCGAACCGGGACAACTGGGGCCAACGTCCTGACTTTC. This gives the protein CSVRTGTTGANVLTF.

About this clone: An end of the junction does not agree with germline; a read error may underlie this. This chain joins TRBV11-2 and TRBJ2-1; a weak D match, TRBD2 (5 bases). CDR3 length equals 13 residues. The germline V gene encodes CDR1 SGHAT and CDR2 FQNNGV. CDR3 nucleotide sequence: TGTGCCAGCAGCTTACTTCGTGTCCCGCGGGCCCTCTTC. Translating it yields CASSLLRVPRALF.

DNA for the CDR3: TGCAGCGCAGGACAGGCGAACACTGAAGCTTTCTTT. Its translation is CSAGQANTEAFF. V usage is TRBV29-1 and J usage is TRBJ1-1; TRBD1 agrees at 7 bases. The germline V gene has CDR1 SQVTM and CDR2 ANQGSEA. Trimming at V came to 7 bases and at J to 1 base, leaving 3 bases not matched to a gene. This CDR3 comprises 12 residues.